Following are 26 T cell receptor beta chains from one sample sequenced in a study of cytomegalovirus exposure and HLA in healthy donors. The PCR ran on 60 Vbeta and 13 Jbeta primers. Generated by immunoSEQ multiplex PCR, the TCRdb table keeps only in-frame clones and is missing some. The sample lists tens of thousands of clones, approximately 80% occurring once. The sequenced sample was PBMCs. All receptors come from a woman aged 30 to 39 in good health and CMV-seronegative.

The CDR3, as DNA: TGTGCCAGCAGCGCGGACAGGAGGATTCAGTACTTC. It encodes CASSADRRIQYF. The V gene is TRBV7-2, the J gene TRBJ2-4, with 7 bases identical to TRBD1. CDR1 and CDR2 (germline): SGHTA, FQGNSA. J gave up 10 bases and V 5 bases, and 5 bases lay outside the gene matches. The CDR3 sequence is 12 residues long. The full variable domain, completed using reference TRBV7-2 and TRBJ2-4, is GAGVSQSPSNKVTEKGKDVELRCDPISGHTALYWYRQSLGQGLEFLIYFQGNSAPDKSGLPSDRFSAERTGGSVSTLTIQRTQQEDSAVYLCASSADRRIQYFGAGTRLSVL.

J is TRBJ1-4 and V is TRBV18, with a possible D match to TRBD1 (6 bases). The CDR3 has 15 amino acids. V lost 0 bases, J lost 5 bases, and 10 bases lay in between. The germline CDR1 and CDR2 sequences are KGHSH and LQKENI. The CDR3 sequence is CASSPPARGNEKLFF. The CDR3 region has the DNA TGTGCCAGCTCACCACCGGCCAGGGGAAATGAAAAACTGTTTTTT.

This chain connects TRBV28 to TRBJ2-5, with D perhaps TRBD2 (6 bases). The CDR3 is 15 amino acids. With 2 bases removed from V and 0 bases from J, the gap between germline ends came to 10 bases. Germline CDR1 MDHEN, CDR2 SYDVKM. The CDR3: CASSLGGMYQETQYF. The CDR3 nucleotides read TGTGCCAGCAGTTTAGGGGGGATGTACCAAGAGACCCAGTACTTC.

The rearrangement uses TRBV10-1 and TRBJ1-5; D is unclear. This CDR3 is built from 12 residues. The germline CDR1 and CDR2 sequences are WNHNN and SYGVQD (reference sequence). Here the CDR3 reads CADLAGVQPQHF. CDR3 DNA: TGCGCAGATCTTGCCGGGGTTCAGCCCCAGCATTTT.

The chain carries TRBV7-2 and TRBJ1-6, with 8 nucleotides matching TRBD1. The junction had 13 bases not matched to a gene; V was cut back by 2 bases and J by 10 bases. The length of the CDR3 is 17 residues. Germline CDR1 SGHTA, CDR2 FQGNSA. The CDR3 spells CASSLTPRVRGLSPLHF. In DNA, the CDR3 is TGTGCCAGCAGCTTAACCCCCCGTGTCAGGGGGCTCTCACCCCTCCACTTT.

V usage is TRBV27 and J usage is TRBJ1-4; no clear D gene. V lost 9 bases and J 7 bases, leaving 18 bases between the germline ends. The CDR3 consists of 14 residues. CDR1 is MNHEY and CDR2 is SMNVEV in the germline V gene (reference sequence). The CDR3 region is CASRAGGLGEKLFF. CDR3 nucleotide sequence: TGTGCCAGTAGAGCCGGAGGGCTAGGTGAAAAACTGTTTTTT.

V is TRBV11-3 and J is TRBJ2-1; 7 bases line up with TRBD2. The CDR3 length is 18 residues. The germline V gene encodes CDR1 SGHNT and CDR2 YENEEA. Trimming at V came to 5 bases and at J to 7 bases, leaving 20 bases not matched to a gene. The CDR3 loop reads CASSPGLLGGSRDNEQFF. Written as DNA, the CDR3 is TGTGCCAGCAGCCCCGGTCTGCTAGGCGGGAGTAGGGATAATGAGCAGTTCTTC.

V and J are TRBV10-3 and TRBJ1-6; D unresolved. The CDR3 runs to 15 residues. V lost 6 bases and J lost 5, with 14 bases in between. Per the germline V gene, CDR1 is ENHRY and CDR2 is SYGVKD. CDR3 sequence reads: CAIRREVLNNSPLHF. The CDR3 DNA follows: TGTGCCATCAGGCGAGAGGTACTCAATAATTCACCCCTCCACTTT.

The gene calls are TRBV2 and TRBJ2-5, with TRBD2 matching over 11 bases. Germline values: CDR1 SNHLY, CDR2 FYNNEI. V lost 1 base to trimming and J lost 2 bases; unmatched junction nucleotides: 3. CDR3 length: 16 residues. CDR3 nucleotides: TGTGCCAGCAGTGAAGGATTAGCGGGAGGGCAAGAGACCCAGTACTTC. This sequence encodes CASSEGLAGGQETQYF.

On this clone itself: Compared with germline, one end of the junction differs, possibly owing to a read error. The J gene is TRBJ2-1, the V gene TRBV19; D is perhaps TRBD2 (5 bases). Per the germline V gene, CDR1 is LNHDA and CDR2 is SQIVND (reference sequence). The CDR3 sequence is 14 residues long. As DNA, the CDR3 is TGTGCCAGTAAGGGAGACTACTACAACAATAAGCAGTTCTTC. This sequence encodes CASKGDYYNNKQFF.

The rearrangement joins TRBV18 to TRBJ2-5; TRBD2 matches 7 bases. V dropped 5 bases and J dropped 7; count of bases not matched to a gene: 10. The CDR3 is 14 amino acids. Germline V gene lookup returns CDR1 KGHSH and CDR2 LQKENI. The CDR3 nucleotides read TGTGCCAGCTCAACCACAGGAGGGAGGGGGACCCAGTACTTC. It translates to CASSTTGGRGTQYF.

This chain joins TRBV9 and TRBJ2-7; possible D gene TRBD2, 6 bases. The length of the CDR3 is 15 residues. V lost 4 bases and J 3 bases, leaving 17 bases between the germline ends. CDR1 and CDR2 (germline): SGDLS, YYNGEE. CDR3 coding DNA: TGTGCCAGCAGCCCGGGTGCGGGACTGAACTACGAGCAGTACTTC. Translating gives CASSPGAGLNYEQYF.

The chain joins TRBV29-1 to TRBJ2-2; 13 bases align to TRBD2. The CDR3 is made up of 17 amino acids. V shed 6 bases and J 6 bases; nucleotides not matched to a gene: 13. The germline CDR1 and CDR2 sequences are SQVTM and ANQGSEA. CDR3 in DNA: TGCAGCGTCGGTGGTGGGGGACTAGCGGGACGGGCCGGGGAGCTGTTTTTT. Its protein is CSVGGGGLAGRAGELFF.

This clone was seen only a few times. This chain connects TRBV6-1 to TRBJ2-2; 14 nucleotides match TRBD2. This CDR3 is 18 amino acids long. CDR1 is MNHNS, CDR2 SASEGT, per germline. The trim removed 4 bases at V and 5 bases at J, leaving 9 bases unmatched. Here the CDR3 reads CASSGPGLAGEYTGELFF. For the CDR3, the DNA is TGTGCCAGCAGTGGTCCGGGACTAGCGGGAGAGTATACCGGGGAGCTGTTTTTT.

The rearrangement joins TRBV5-4 to TRBJ1-2, with 11 bases identical to TRBD1. In germline, CDR1 is SGHNT, CDR2 YYREEE (reference sequence). This CDR3 comprises 15 residues. V gave up 0 bases and J gave up 5 bases; unmatched junction bases: 3. CDR3 loop: CASSLVGTGGYGYTF. CDR3 DNA sequence: TGTGCCAGCAGCTTGGTCGGGACAGGGGGGTATGGCTACACCTTC.

This clone was observed a handful of times. This chain uses TRBV4-3 with TRBJ2-1, with D perhaps TRBD1 (5 bases). Germline values: CDR1 LGHNA, CDR2 YSLEER. The CDR3 contains 16 residues. Trimming shortened V by 0 bases and J by 3 bases, and 12 bases separated the two germline ends. The chain's CDR3 is CASSQDPVGDYNEQFF. The CDR3 DNA sequence: TGCGCCAGCAGCCAAGATCCAGTAGGGGACTACAATGAGCAGTTCTTC.

This chain connects TRBV9 to TRBJ1-4; 9 positions agree with TRBD1. The J segment lost 8 bases and the V segment lost 4 bases, leaving 9 bases of the junction unmatched. Germline-derived CDR1 and CDR2 are SGDLS and YYNGEE. This CDR3 has 15 amino acids. The CDR3 region is CASSPRTGEQEKLFF. The CDR3 DNA sequence: TGTGCCAGCAGCCCGCGGACAGGGGAGCAAGAAAAACTGTTTTTT.

The chain couples TRBV14 to TRBJ2-6; 9 nucleotides line up with TRBD1. The CDR3 sequence is 19 residues long. The germline gives CDR1 SGHDN, CDR2 FVKESK. V was pared by 0 bases and J by 2 bases, with 8 bases of the junction left unmatched. CDR3 in DNA: TGTGCCAGCAGCCAAGATCGAGGGACAGGGCTGCCTGGGGCCAACGTCCTGACTTTC. Residues: CASSQDRGTGLPGANVLTF.

The V and J genes are TRBV27 and TRBJ1-5, with TRBD1 identical over 10 bases. The CDR3 is made up of 14 amino acids. V gave up 2 bases and J gave up 16 bases; unmatched junction bases: 11. Germline V gene lookup returns CDR1 MNHEY and CDR2 SMNVEV (reference sequence). CDR3 bases: TGTGCCAGCAGTTTAGCAGGGCGGGACAGGGGCCGCCATTTT. Translated, it gives CASSLAGRDRGRHF.

The chain uses TRBV28 and TRBJ1-5; 8 nucleotides agree with TRBD1. CDR3 size: 12 residues. The V gene's germline CDR1 is MDHEN and CDR2 SYDVKM. Germline trimming cut 11 bases from V and 4 bases from J; bases unmatched to any gene: 4. DNA for the CDR3: TGTGCCTCAGGACAGGGTAATCAGCCCCAGCATTTT. Amino acid sequence: CASGQGNQPQHF.

The chain links TRBV18 to TRBJ1-4; TRBD1 aligns across 7 bases. V shed 4 bases and J 8 bases; nucleotides not matched to a gene: 7. Germline V CDR1 and CDR2: KGHSH, LQKENI. This CDR3 is 14 amino acids long. The CDR3 nucleotides are TGTGCCAGCTCACGCGACAGGGTAGGCGAAAAACTGTTTTTT. Protein product: CASSRDRVGEKLFF.

This clone was seen only once. The V gene is TRBV28, the J gene TRBJ2-3, with D maybe TRBD1 (6 bases). V was trimmed by 1 base and J by 14 bases, leaving 13 bases between them. The CDR3 is 12 amino acids. The V gene's germline CDR1 is MDHEN and CDR2 SYDVKM. The CDR3 protein is CASSLFGRGLYF. The CDR3 region has the DNA TGTGCCAGCAGTTTATTTGGCAGGGGTCTGTATTTT.

The rearrangement joins TRBV29-1 to TRBJ2-7, with D possibly being TRBD1 (6 bases). This CDR3 comprises 11 residues. The V gene's germline CDR1 is SQVTM and CDR2 ANQGSEA. V was trimmed by 7 bases and J by 2 bases, leaving 9 bases between them. The CDR3 reads CSAQGTYEQYF. In DNA form, the CDR3 reads TGCAGCGCCCAGGGGACCTACGAGCAGTACTTC.

This clone was seen more than once but under ten times. The V call is TRBV14, the J call TRBJ2-5; 13 bases line up with TRBD2. The J segment lost 5 bases and the V segment lost 1 base, leaving 4 bases of the junction unmatched. The CDR3 totals 16 residues. Germline V CDR1 and CDR2: SGHDN, FVKESK. CDR3 nucleotides: TGTGCCAGCAGCCAAGTGAGGACTAGCGGGAGCGAGACCCAGTACTTC. Translation gives CASSQVRTSGSETQYF.

This clone was picked up a small number of times. The gene calls are TRBV2 and TRBJ2-2; TRBD2 agrees at 7 bases. CDR1 SNHLY and CDR2 FYNNEI come from the germline V gene. Trimming at V came to 4 bases and at J to 6 bases, leaving 11 bases not matched to a gene. The CDR3 consists of 16 residues. CDR3: CASSGGWGGAPGELFF. The CDR3 nucleotides read TGTGCCAGCAGTGGGGGATGGGGGGGAGCCCCCGGGGAGCTGTTTTTT.

The CDR3 DNA follows: TGCAGCGTTGAGCTCGAGAGCTCCTACAATGAGCAGTTCTTC. It yields the protein CSVELESSYNEQFF. This chain connects TRBV29-1 to TRBJ2-1; D remains unclear. Germline CDR1 reads SQVTM; CDR2 reads ANQGSEA. V lost 3 bases and J 0 bases, leaving 9 bases between the germline ends. The length of the CDR3 is 14 residues.